This T cell receptor (beta chain) came from a study of shared clonotypes between healthy human individuals (dated by TCRdb to about 2020). As for the study more broadly: The cohort included a few men and two women between 18 and 49 years of age. To estimate repertoire size and how much clonotype sharing occurs between individuals, the study deeply sequenced the blood TCR repertoires of a handful of healthy adults. Leukapheresis yielded between about 0.9 and 10 billion PBMCs per donor. Libraries were prepared and TCR repertoires were sequenced by different laboratories using diverse techniques, in order to increase sequencing depth and limit assay-specific biases. For each donor, three plates each were used for CD4 naive and CD4 memory, two plates were used for CD8 naive, and one plate was used for CD8 memory.

Donors were healthy HIV-negative adults with no recently reported acute infections or vaccinations. All donors were Caucasian adults living in Nashville, Tennessee, USA. CD4+ T cells were enriched through magnetic negative selection, after which naive cells were positively selected on CD45RA and the remaining negative fraction served as the memory subset. After blood collection by leukapheresis, PBMCs were isolated using Ficoll-Histopaque density gradient centrifugation and then cryopreserved in the vapor phase of liquid nitrogen. Purity and quantity of every magnetically sorted T cell population were checked by analytical flow cytometry. Genomic DNA was isolated from each sorted fraction and quantified by UV absorbance on a Nanodrop 2000c. The CDR3 spans 17 residues, from the cysteine through the phenylalanine. The kept DNA is CDR3 alone, 51 bases in frame from the first base. CDR1 and CDR2 (SGHAT, FQNNGV) derive from the germline V gene. The germline V end is reduced by 1 base and the J end by 4 bases; junction bases left unmatched: 13.

General conclusions and limits of the study: Compared with non-shared clonotypes, clonotypes shared by all four sorted-subset donors had higher generation probabilities. Rarefaction of sorted-subset datasets indicated incomplete sequencing despite the large sequencing depth. Sampling was limited to blood, and TCR repertoires in tissue likely differ from TCR repertoires in blood. The genetic and exposure-history diversity represented was limited by the small number of donors. When several donors were compared, the shared fraction of clonotypes was roughly 5% for naive CD4, around 3.5% for naive CD8, roughly 2.5% for memory CD4, and approximately 0.4% for memory CD8. Naive subsets generally had larger estimated clonotype richness than memory subsets. Based on pairwise subsampling, the degree of clonotype sharing among donors was expected to be affected by sequencing depth.

Using the deep immunoSEQ assay, TCR CDR3 regions were amplified from genomic DNA by multiplex PCR. Extracted genomic DNA from each cell subset was distributed evenly across all wells of several immunoSEQ 96-well plates, and each plate was treated as a replicate. For sorted subsets, roughly 200 ng of genomic DNA, equivalent to roughly 33,000 T cell genomes, went into each replicate PCR. Purified libraries were measured with a Qubit 3.0 fluorometer, size-checked on a Bioanalyzer 2100, and measured again with the KAPA Library Quantification kit. Every immunoSEQ 96-well plate was sequenced on a separate single-read 150-cycle Illumina NextSeq 550 flow cell. The original methods were these. The immunoSEQ output contained only junctional sequences without quality scores, so filtering could not match that applied to full-length reads. To assign V/J genes and CDR3, sequences were annotated using PyIR, a Python wrapper for IgBLAST v1.9, with IMGT germline references. Reads with weak V/J assignments (E-value above 1e-6), missing CDR3, stop codons, out-of-frame junctions, or ambiguous translated residues were removed. V3J clonotypes were defined by identical inferred V gene, J gene, and CDR3 amino acid sequence. Percentage overlap between repertoires was calculated by dividing the number of shared unique clonotypes by the size of the smaller repertoire. Three approaches were used to assess repertoire richness: RTK rarefaction, the Chao1 estimator, and Recon v2.1 estimates of unobserved clonotypes. For all TCRbeta clonotypes obtained by the gDNA method from a handful of donors, generation probabilities were computed with OLGA. TCRdb re-hosts the immuneACCESS table, in-frame sequences only. Its copies lack some clones; in the studies checked, an unresolved V gene accounts for under half of them, and the cause for the rest is not known. For V, J and clone size, that table is used; D and trimming come from the DNA. A total of over a million clones appear in this sample, approximately 98.5% of them only once. 0.36% of the sample lies in the top ten.

Note on this clone: Its antigen is unknown. Per-base quality was not reported, and no clone a single base away is much larger than it.

The TCR sequence derives from a man younger than 45 in good health. Material for sequencing was naive CD4+ T cells sorted from blood. Per the publication, the cell subset or site label means: CD45RA+ positively selected. Recombination connected TRBV11-2 to TRBJ2-7; 7 bases in the middle match TRBD2. CDR3 region: CASSLAGGYDPRYEQYF. The DNA reads as follows: TGTGCCAGCAGCTTAGCGGGAGGTTACGACCCGCGATACGAGCAGTACTTC.